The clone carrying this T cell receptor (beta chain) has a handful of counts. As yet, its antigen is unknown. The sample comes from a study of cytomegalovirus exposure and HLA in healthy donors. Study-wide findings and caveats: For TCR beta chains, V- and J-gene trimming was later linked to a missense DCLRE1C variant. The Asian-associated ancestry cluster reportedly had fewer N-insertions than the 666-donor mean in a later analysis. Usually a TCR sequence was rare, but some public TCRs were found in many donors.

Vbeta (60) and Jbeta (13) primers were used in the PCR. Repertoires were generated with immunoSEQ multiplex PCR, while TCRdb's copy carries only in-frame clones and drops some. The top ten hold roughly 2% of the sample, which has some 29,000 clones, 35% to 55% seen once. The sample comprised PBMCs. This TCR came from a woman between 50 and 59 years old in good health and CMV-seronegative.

CDR3 in amino acids: CASSPSTSGSTYEQYF. The CDR3 DNA sequence: TGTGCCAGCAGCCCTTCGACTAGCGGGAGTACCTACGAGCAGTACTTC. This rearrangement joins TRBV7-9 to TRBJ2-7, with TRBD2 identical over 12 bases. Germline lookup yields CDR1 SEHNR and CDR2 FQNEAQ (reference sequence). This CDR3 is built from 16 residues. V lost 5 bases to trimming and J lost 2 bases; unmatched junction nucleotides: 7. Full variable domain (missing parts from reference TRBV7-9 and TRBJ2-7): DTGVSQNPRHKITKRGQNVTFRCDPISEHNRLYWYRQTLGQGPEFLTYFQNEAQLEKSRLLSDRFSAERPKGSFSTLEIQRTEQGDSAMYLCASSPSTSGSTYEQYFGPGTRLTVT.